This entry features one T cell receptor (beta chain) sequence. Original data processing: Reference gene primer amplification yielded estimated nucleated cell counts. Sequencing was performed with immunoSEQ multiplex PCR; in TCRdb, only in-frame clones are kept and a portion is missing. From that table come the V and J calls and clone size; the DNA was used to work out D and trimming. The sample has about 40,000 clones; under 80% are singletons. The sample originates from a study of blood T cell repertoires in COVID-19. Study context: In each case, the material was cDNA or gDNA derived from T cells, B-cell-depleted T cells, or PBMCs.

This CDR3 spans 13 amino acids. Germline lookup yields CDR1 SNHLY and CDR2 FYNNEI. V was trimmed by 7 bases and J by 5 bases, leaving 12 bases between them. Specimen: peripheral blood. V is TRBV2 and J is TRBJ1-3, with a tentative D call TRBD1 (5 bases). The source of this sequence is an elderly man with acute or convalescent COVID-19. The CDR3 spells CASTADRRNTIYF. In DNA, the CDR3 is TGTGCCAGCACGGCCGACAGACGAAACACCATATATTTT.